This TCR beta chain was sequenced in a study of human T cells and chemical hapten exposure (dated by TCRdb to the early 2020s). At the level of the whole study: For sensitization, 2% DPC in acetone was applied to a 2 cm by 2 cm area of upper inner arm skin. Throughout the study period of roughly 24 weeks, patients also received therapeutic DPC doses to the scalp every week. Patch testing was performed on the upper back with Finn chambers containing 0.01% DPC, and the patch tests were scored after 6 days according to International Contact Dermatitis Research Group standards. The mostly female patient cohort included alopecia areata with under or over 50% scalp involvement, alopecia totalis and alopecia universalis. Libraries were combined into a pool for sequencing, and differences in TCR yield between samples came mainly from small differences in library volumes within the pool. This study followed changes in the peripheral blood TCR repertoire in vivo during primary and secondary sensitization of alopecia patients to the hapten diphenylcyclopropenone (DPC). Blood was sampled from patients pre-sensitization (week 0) and at 2, 6 and about 24 weeks after DPC sensitization. For TCR sequencing, blood came from 25 to 35 alopecia patients at anywhere from one to four time points (pre-sensitization, 2, 6 and 24 weeks).

This clonotype was found a few times. No antigen is known for it. Per-base quality was not reported, and no clone a single base away is much larger than it. Looking up the germline V gene (reference sequence) yields CDR1 PRHDT and CDR2 FYEKMQ. V sheds 5 bases and J sheds 3 bases, leaving 18 bases between their ends. There are 16 amino acids in the CDR3, from cysteine to phenylalanine inclusive. Left in the record is the CDR3 DNA by itself, 48 bases read in frame from the first base. The time point label for this specimen denotes: patch test 1, 2 weeks after DPC sensitization. This specimen's treatment or condition label, per the study, means: therapeutic diphenylcyclopropenone sensitization with weekly scalp DPC. Blood at each patch-test visit was drawn before the patch test was applied. Eligible patients were aged 18 to 70, diagnosed with alopecia, deemed suitable for DPC therapy, and excluded if pregnant. Total RNA was extracted from unfractionated whole blood that had been collected in Tempus Blood RNA tubes.

Libraries were built with RACE. Instrument used: NextSeq 500. Library preparation attached unique molecular identifiers to individual cDNA molecules for quantitative, reproducible TCR counting. Both TCR alpha and TCR beta chains were sequenced from each blood RNA sample. As for the authors' bioinformatics: A median of roughly 100,000 TCRs per sample was observed, with a range of roughly 23,224 to 700,000. V, J and CDR3 annotation of the TCR reads was carried out using the Decombinator software suite. Every sample was subsampled to the same number of TCRs (28,000) for the PS versus PT1 abundance plots. TCRs were defined as expanded if absent before sensitization and observed at least eight times at the 2-week time point. The public reads were run again by TCRdb, first through fastp at Q25 and then through MiXCR, and only productive beta chains were kept. Every CDR3 protein is listed once, alongside the most common genes and DNA of its rows. These V and J calls rely on TCRdb rather than the paper's analysis. The sample records 80,000 to 95,000 distinct CDR3 sequences, around a tenth of which are singletons. The top ten hold around 4.2% of the sample.

Study-wide findings and limitations: Compared with pre-sensitization or healthy control sets, expanded TCRs formed significantly more large CDR3 similarity clusters, which is consistent with antigen-driven responses. Repeated subsampling changed both the strength of the expansion versus patch-test correlation and the threshold at which the correlation became significant. Alopecia, a presumed autoimmune disease, was present in all patients, so the immune response of the patients might differ from that of healthy individuals. The number of PT1 expanded TCRs positively correlated with patch test score, significant at thresholds 8, 16 and 32 but not 4. DPC sensitization did not change the number of TCRs with a frequency above 1 in 1000, and there was no evidence of changes in global repertoire structure.

This TCR derives from a woman aged 45-59 years with alopecia areata. Some clones in this sample may be carry-over from other donors' samples. Sequences were derived from whole blood, sampled in connection with sensitization to the hapten diphenylcyclopropenone (DPC). The rearranged chain carries TRBV13 and TRBJ2-3; the D segment cannot be called with confidence. The bases read TGTGCCAGCAGCGCCCCTTTACCGGCCGCAACAGATACGCAGTATTTT. Its amino acids are CASSAPLPAATDTQYF.